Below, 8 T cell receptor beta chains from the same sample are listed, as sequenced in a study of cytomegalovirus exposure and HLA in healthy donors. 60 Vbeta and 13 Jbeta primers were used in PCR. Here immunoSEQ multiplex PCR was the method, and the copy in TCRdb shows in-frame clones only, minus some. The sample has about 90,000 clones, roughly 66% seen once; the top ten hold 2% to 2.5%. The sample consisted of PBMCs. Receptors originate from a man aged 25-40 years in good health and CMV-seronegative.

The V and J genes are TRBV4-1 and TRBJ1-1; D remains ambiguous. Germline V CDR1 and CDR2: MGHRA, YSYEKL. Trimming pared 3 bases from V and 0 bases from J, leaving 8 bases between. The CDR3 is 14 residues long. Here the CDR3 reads CASSHVEMNTEAFF. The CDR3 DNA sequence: TGCGCCAGCAGCCACGTAGAAATGAACACTGAAGCTTTCTTT.

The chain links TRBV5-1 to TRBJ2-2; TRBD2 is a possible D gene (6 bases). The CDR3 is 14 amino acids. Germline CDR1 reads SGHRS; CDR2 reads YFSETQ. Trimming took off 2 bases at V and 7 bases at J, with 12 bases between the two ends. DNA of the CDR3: TGCGCCAGCAGCTTATCGGGGGATCACGGGGAGCTGTTTTTT. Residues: CASSLSGDHGELFF. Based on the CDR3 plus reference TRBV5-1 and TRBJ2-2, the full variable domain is KAGVTQTPRYLIKTRGQQVTLSCSPISGHRSVSWYQQTPGQGLQFLFEYFSETQRNKGNFPGRFSGRQFSNSRSEMNVSTLELGDSALYLCASSLSGDHGELFFGEGSRLTVL.

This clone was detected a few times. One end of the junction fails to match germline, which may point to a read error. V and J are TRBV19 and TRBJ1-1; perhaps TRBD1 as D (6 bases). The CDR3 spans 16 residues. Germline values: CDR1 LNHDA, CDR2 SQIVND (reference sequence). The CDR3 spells CAGSIGTPGVGTEAFF. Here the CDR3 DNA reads TGTGCCGGTAGTATAGGGACTCCAGGGGTAGGCACTGAAGCTTTCTTT.

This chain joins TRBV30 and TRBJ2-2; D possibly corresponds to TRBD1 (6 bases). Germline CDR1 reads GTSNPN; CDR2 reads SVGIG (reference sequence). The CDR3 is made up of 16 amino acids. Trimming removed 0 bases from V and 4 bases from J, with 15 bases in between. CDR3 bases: TGTGCCTGGAGTGTAGACAGGACATTTGCCACCGGGGAGCTGTTTTTT. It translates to CAWSVDRTFATGELFF.

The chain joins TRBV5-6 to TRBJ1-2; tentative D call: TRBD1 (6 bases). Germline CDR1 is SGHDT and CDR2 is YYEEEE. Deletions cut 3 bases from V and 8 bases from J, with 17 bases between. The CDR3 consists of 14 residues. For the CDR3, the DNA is TGTGCCAGCAGCTACTATAACAGGGAAGGAGGCTACACCTTC. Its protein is CASSYYNREGGYTF.

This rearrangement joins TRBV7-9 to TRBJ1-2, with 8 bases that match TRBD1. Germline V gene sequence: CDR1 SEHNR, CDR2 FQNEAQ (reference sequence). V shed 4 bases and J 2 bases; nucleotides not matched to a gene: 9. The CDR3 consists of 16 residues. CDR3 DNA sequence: TGTGCCAGCAGCTCCTCGGGGACAGGAGAAAACTATGGCTACACCTTC. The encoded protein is CASSSSGTGENYGYTF.

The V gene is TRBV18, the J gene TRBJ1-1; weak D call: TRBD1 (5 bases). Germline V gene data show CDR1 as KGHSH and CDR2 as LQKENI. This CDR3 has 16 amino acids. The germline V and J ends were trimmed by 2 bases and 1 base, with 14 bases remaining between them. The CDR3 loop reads CASSPSQTVSNTEAFF. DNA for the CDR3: TGTGCCAGCTCACCATCTCAGACAGTTTCGAACACTGAAGCTTTCTTT.

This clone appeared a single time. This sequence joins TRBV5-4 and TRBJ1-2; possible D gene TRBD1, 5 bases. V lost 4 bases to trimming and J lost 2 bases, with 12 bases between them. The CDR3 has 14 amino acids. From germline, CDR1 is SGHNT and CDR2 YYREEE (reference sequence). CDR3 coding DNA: TGTGCCAGCAGCCCGGCCGGGGGGAACTATGGCTACACCTTC. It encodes CASSPAGGNYGYTF.